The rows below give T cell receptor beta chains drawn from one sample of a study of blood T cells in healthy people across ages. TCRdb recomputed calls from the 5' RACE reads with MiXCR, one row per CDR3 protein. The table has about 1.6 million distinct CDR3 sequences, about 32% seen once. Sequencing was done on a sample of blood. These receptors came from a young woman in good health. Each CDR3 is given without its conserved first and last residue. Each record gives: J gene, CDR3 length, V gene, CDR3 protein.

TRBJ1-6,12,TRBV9,ASSPRDGPATLH
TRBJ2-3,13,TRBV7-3,ASSSLVGATDTQY
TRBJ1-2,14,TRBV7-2,ASSPEPQGGYYGYT
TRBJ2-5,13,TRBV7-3,ASSLRAGQGETQY
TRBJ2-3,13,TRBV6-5,ASRTSGVLKDTQY
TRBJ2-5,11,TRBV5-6,ASSFTGKETQY
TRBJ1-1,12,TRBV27,ASSLEWGDTEAF
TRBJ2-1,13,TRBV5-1,ASSLVVTGRNEQF
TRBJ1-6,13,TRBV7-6,ASSVDSSYNSPLH
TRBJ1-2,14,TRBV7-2,ASSSGQGASGYGYT
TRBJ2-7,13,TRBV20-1,SAVSTSGTSYEQY
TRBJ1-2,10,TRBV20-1,SATGWAIGYT
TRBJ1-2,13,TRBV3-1,ASSQDTGLAYGYT
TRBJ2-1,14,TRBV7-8,ASSSLRLRERNEQF
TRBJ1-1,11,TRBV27,ASSFTRTGEAF
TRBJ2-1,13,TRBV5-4,ASSQTGRTGNEQF
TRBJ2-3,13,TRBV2,ASSARGAGTDTQY
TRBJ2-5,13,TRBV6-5,ASKGSGGMGETQY
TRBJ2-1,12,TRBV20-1,SASGAGGGNEQF
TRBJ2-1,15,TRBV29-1,SVELEGWLAMGDEQF
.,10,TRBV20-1,SARGGGFEQY
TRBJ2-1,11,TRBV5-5,ASSPLNFNEQF
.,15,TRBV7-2,ASSLVVKGGAEETQY
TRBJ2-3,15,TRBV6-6,ASSYSHLSGGADTQY
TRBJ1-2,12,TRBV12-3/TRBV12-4,ASSLRGRDHGYT
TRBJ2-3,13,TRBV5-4,ASTPGPRGGDTQY
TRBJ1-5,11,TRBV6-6,ASTANSNQPQH
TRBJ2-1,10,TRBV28,ASRLWGDEQF
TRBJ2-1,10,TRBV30,AWLGVHNEQF
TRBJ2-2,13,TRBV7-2,ASSPPFANTGELF
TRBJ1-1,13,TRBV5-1,ASSSYTPRGDEAF
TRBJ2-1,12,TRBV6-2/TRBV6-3,ASTSGQGYNEQF
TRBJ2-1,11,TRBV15,ATSRDDRNEQF
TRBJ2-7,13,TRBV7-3,ASSAGDRGKSEQY
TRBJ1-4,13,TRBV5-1,ASSLMGAGSEKLF
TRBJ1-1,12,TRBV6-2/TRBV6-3,ASSPQAVNTEAF
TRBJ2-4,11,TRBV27,ASSPDRLGEQY
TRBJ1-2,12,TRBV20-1,SAHGVTYNYGYT
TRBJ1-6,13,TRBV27,ASTTGLLRDSPLH
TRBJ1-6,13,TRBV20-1,SARDHRGPGSPLH
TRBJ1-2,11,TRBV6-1,ASSEFPRGGYT
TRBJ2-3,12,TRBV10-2,ASTSGGATDTQY
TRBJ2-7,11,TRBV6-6,ASSTRRVLEQY
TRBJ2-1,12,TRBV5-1,ASTKAAGLNEQF
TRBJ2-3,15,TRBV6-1,ASRPGLAATYTDTQY
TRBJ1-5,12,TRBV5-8,ASSWVHSNQPQH